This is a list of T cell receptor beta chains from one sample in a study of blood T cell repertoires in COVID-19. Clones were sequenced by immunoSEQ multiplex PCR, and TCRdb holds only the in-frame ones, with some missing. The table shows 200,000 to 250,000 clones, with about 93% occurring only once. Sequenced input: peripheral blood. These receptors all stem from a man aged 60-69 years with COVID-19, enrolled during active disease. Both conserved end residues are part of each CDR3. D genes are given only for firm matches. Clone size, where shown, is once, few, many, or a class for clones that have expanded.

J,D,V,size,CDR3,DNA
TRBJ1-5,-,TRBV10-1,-,CASSESTGRTRDQPQHF,TGCGCCAGCAGTGAGTCGACAGGACGGACTCGCGATCAGCCCCAGCATTTT
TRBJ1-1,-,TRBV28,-,CASSLWTENTEAFF,TGTGCCAGCAGTCTCTGGACTGAGAACACTGAAGCTTTCTTT
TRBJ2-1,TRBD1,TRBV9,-,CASSLGQSDFYNEQFF,TGTGCCAGCAGCTTGGGACAGTCGGATTTTTACAATGAGCAGTTCTTC
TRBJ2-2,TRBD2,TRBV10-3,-,CAIGLAGNTGELFF,TGTGCCATCGGCCTAGCGGGGAACACCGGGGAGCTGTTTTTT
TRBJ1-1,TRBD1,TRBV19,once,CASSVPGQGTEAFF,TGTGCCAGTAGTGTACCGGGACAGGGTACTGAAGCTTTCTTT
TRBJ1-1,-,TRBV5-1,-,CASSLQGSTEAFF,TGCGCCAGCAGCCTACAGGGTAGTACTGAAGCTTTCTTT
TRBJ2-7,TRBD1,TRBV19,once,CASSMGTGSPEQYF,TGTGCCAGTAGTATGGGGACAGGGTCACCTGAGCAGTACTTC
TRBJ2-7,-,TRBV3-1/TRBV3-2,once,CASSQDLVRPIHF,TGTGCCAGCAGCCAAGATCTAGTCCGGCCGATCCACTTC
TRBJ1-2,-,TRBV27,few,CASRFPRGFDYGYTF,TGTGCCAGCCGATTCCCCAGGGGATTTGACTATGGCTACACCTTC
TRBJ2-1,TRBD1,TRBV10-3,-,CAISVTGTGGDRGEQFF,TGTGCCATCAGTGTAACTGGGACAGGGGGCGACCGGGGTGAGCAGTTCTTC
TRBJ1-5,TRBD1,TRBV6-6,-,CASSPPGQGANQPQHF,TGTGCCAGCAGCCCTCCGGGACAGGGGGCGAATCAGCCCCAGCATTTT
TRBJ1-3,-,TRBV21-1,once,CASSKEVGRASGNTIYF,TGTGCCAGCAGCAAAGAGGTAGGGCGGGCCTCTGGAAACACCATATATTTT
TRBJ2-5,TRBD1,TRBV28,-,CLSGGGGETQYF,TGCTTATCAGGGGGTGGCGGAGAGACCCAGTACTTC
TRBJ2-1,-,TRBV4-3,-,CASSRTILNEQFF,TGCGCCAGCAGCCGAACAATCCTCAATGAGCAGTTCTTC
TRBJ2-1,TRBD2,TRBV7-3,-,CASSSLGLADPSSYNEQFF,TGTGCCAGCAGCTCCCTAGGACTAGCGGACCCGAGCTCCTACAATGAGCAGTTCTTC
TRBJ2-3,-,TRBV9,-,CASSVNQGASTDTQYF,TGTGCCAGCAGCGTAAATCAGGGCGCAAGCACAGATACGCAGTATTTT
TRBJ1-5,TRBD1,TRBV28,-,CASRGGQGGNQPQHF,TGTGCCAGCAGAGGGGGACAGGGGGGCAATCAGCCCCAGCATTTT
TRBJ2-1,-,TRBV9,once,CASSVVRASYNEQFF,TGTGCCAGCAGCGTAGTGAGGGCCTCCTACAATGAGCAGTTCTTC
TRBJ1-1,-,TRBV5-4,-,CASSRPGDFRDEAFF,TGTGCCAGCAGCCGTCCGGGGGACTTTAGAGACGAAGCTTTCTTT
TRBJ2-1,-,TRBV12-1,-,CASEEAGGYNEQFF,TGTGCCAGCGAGGAAGCGGGAGGGTACAATGAGCAGTTCTTC
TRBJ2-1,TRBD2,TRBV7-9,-,CASSRGTSRPYNEQFF,TGTGCCAGCAGCCGAGGGACTAGCAGGCCCTACAATGAGCAGTTCTTC
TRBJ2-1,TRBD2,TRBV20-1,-,CSASLSAGVPGEQFF,TGCAGTGCTAGTTTGTCAGCGGGAGTCCCTGGTGAGCAGTTCTTC
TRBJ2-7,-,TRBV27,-,CASRLLANGYEQYF,TGTGCCAGCAGGCTGCTAGCGAACGGCTACGAGCAGTACTTC
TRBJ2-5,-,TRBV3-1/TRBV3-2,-,CASSLLGSRETQYF,TGTGCCAGCAGCCTCCTGGGCTCCCGGGAGACCCAGTACTTC
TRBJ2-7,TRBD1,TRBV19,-,CASSSTGTGNHEQYF,TGTGCCAGTAGTTCCACCGGGACAGGGAACCACGAGCAGTACTTC
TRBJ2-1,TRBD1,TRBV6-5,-,CASRDRGGSYNEQFF,TGTGCCAGCAGGGACAGGGGTGGTTCCTACAATGAGCAGTTCTTC
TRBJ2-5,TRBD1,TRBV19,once,CASSMGGTGKETQYF,TGTGCCAGTAGTATGGGGGGGACAGGGAAAGAGACCCAGTACTTC
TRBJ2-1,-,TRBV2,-,CASSIRQASQGKQFF,TGTGCCAGCAGTATCCGCCAGGCATCTCAGGGGAAACAGTTCTTC
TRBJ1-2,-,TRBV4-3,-,CASSQNTGPGGYTF,TGCGCCAGCAGCCAAAACACAGGGCCCGGGGGCTACACCTTC
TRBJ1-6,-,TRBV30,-,CAWSPPRSSNSPLHF,TGTGCCTGGAGCCCCCCGAGGTCTAGTAATTCACCCCTCCACTTT
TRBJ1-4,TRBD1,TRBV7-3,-,CASSQGAGEKLFF,TGTGCCAGCAGCCAGGGGGCTGGTGAAAAACTGTTTTTT
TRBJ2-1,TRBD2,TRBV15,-,CATSRQTSGAYNEQFF,TGTGCCACCAGCAGGCAGACTAGCGGAGCTTACAATGAGCAGTTCTTC
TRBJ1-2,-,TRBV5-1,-,CASSLEQGPNYGYTF,TGCGCCAGCAGCTTGGAACAGGGACCTAACTATGGCTACACCTTC
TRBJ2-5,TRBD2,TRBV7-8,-,CASSRGGGVRETQYF,TGTGCCAGCAGCCGCGGGGGAGGGGTTAGGGAGACCCAGTACTTC
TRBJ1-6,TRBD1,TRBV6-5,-,CASRATGDSPLHF,TGTGCCAGCCGAGCTACAGGGGATTCACCCCTCCACTTT
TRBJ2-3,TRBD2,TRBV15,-,CATSRPGTSGGSTDTQYF,TGTGCCACCAGCAGACCCGGGACTAGCGGGGGAAGCACAGATACGCAGTATTTT
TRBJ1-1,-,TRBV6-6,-,CASSYSRQVNTEAFF,TGTGCCAGCAGTTATTCACGACAGGTGAACACTGAAGCTTTCTTT
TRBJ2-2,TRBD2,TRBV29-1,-,CSAERLTSGRGGELFF,TGCAGCGCGGAACGACTAACTAGCGGGAGGGGCGGGGAGCTGTTTTTT
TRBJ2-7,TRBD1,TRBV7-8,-,CASSLAGTGGYEQYF,TGTGCCAGCAGCTTAGCCGGGACAGGAGGTTACGAGCAGTACTTC
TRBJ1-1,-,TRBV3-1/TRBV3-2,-,CASSLTASTEAFF,TGTGCCAGCAGTTTGACAGCGAGCACTGAAGCTTTCTTT
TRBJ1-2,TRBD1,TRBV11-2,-,CASSSHRGRGYGYTF,TGTGCCAGCAGCTCCCACAGGGGGCGCGGCTATGGCTACACCTTC
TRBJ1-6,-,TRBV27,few,CASSSRVVSSYNSPLHF,TGTGCCAGCAGTAGCCGGGTCGTTAGCTCCTATAATTCACCCCTCCACTTT
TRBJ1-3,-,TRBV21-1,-,CASYHEGVSGNTIYF,TGTGCCAGCTATCATGAGGGAGTCTCTGGAAACACCATATATTTT
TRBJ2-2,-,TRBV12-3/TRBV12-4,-,CAGWQTTRRELFF,TGTGCCGGATGGCAGACAACGCGTCGGGAGCTGTTTTTT
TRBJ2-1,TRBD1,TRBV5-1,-,CASYRQGARSEQFF,TGCGCCAGCTACCGTCAGGGGGCGAGGAGTGAGCAGTTCTTC
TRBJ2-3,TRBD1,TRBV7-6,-,CASSLGTGVADTQYF,TGTGCCAGCAGCCTAGGGACAGGGGTTGCAGATACGCAGTATTTT
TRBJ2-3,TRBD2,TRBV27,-,CASSGLAGAVDTQYF,TGTGCCAGCAGCGGGCTAGCGGGAGCTGTGGATACGCAGTATTTT
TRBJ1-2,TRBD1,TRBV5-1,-,CASSLGTGNGYGYTF,TGCGCCAGCAGCTTGGGGACAGGGAACGGCTATGGCTACACCTTC
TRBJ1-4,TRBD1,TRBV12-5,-,CASGPRQGGEKLFF,TGTGCTAGTGGTCCCCGACAGGGTGGCGAAAAACTGTTTTTT
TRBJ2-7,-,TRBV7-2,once,CASSLPGAYEQYF,TGTGCCAGCAGCTTACCGGGGGCCTACGAGCAGTACTTC
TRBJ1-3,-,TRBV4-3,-,CASSTRARAGNTIYF,TGCGCCAGCAGCACCCGAGCCCGAGCTGGAAACACCATATATTTT
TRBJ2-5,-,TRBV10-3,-,CAISASSQETQYF,TGTGCCATCAGTGCTAGCAGCCAAGAGACCCAGTACTTC
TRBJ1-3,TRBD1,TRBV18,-,CASSPDRGTGNTIYF,TGTGCCAGCTCACCAGACAGGGGGACTGGAAACACCATATATTTT